This TCR beta chain was sequenced in a study of a mutant IDH1 vaccine in newly diagnosed glioma. Study background: Most patients had received both radiotherapy and temozolomide, the prior options being radiotherapy, temozolomide, or both. V12 corresponded to week 35 and V13 to week 47. Findings and limits, study-wide: Changes to the top peripheral T cell clonotypes appeared unrelated to pseudoprogression.

Trimming took 3 bases from V and 6 from J; bases not matched to a gene: 11. This CDR3 spans 16 amino acids. CDR1 LNHDA and CDR2 SQIVND come from the germline V gene (reference sequence). Notes on this clone: Its antigen is undetermined.

The time point denotes: week 35, safety follow-up. A 20-mer mutant IDH1 peptide at 300 ug was injected subcutaneously with topical imiquimod. New WHO grade 3 or 4 astrocytomas that were IDH1-mutant and ATRX-lost occurred in the donors. Clones were read by immunoSEQ multiplex PCR, and TCRdb kept only the in-frame ones, dropping some. Among around 70,000 clones listed, about 87% were seen once. The specimen comprised PBMCs, sampled from a glioma patient whose treatment included an IDH1 peptide vaccine. The TCR comes from a young man with glioma. This chain links TRBV19 with TRBJ2-3; 8 nucleotides agree with TRBD2. CDR3 in DNA: TGTGCCAGTAGTATTCTCAGCGGGGGAATAACTGATACGCAGTATTTT. This translates into CASSILSGGITDTQYF.